This TCR beta chain appears in the sequencing data of a study of T-cell reconstitution after alpha-beta-depleted transplantation in children. Whole-study results and caveats: Newly made T cells mostly supplied T-cell counts and diversity one year after transplant.

Comments on this clonotype: Its antigen is as yet unknown. This may come from a read error, since a much larger clone is one base off.

A TCRbeta library incorporating unique molecular identifiers was prepared. A single record per CDR3 protein comes from TCRdb applying MiXCR to the PCR reads. The sample holds some 300,000 distinct CDR3 sequences, 9.5% to 13% seen once. The CDR3 has 14 amino acids. Looked up from germline, CDR1 is MDHEN and CDR2 is SYDVKM. The J gene is TRBJ1-2, the V gene TRBV28; perhaps TRBD1 as D (5 bases). The material was PBMCs, obtained before TCRalphabeta/CD19-depleted stem cell transplant. The receptor was derived from a boy under two years old with acute myeloid leukemia, due to receive a stem cell transplant. In nucleotides, the CDR3 is TGTGCCAGCAGTTTATTAGGGGCGAACTGTGGCTACACCTTC. Translated, it gives CASSLLGANCGYTF.